The 13 T cell receptor beta chains given below trace back to one sample, sequenced in a study of cytomegalovirus exposure and HLA in healthy donors. This PCR relied on a set of 60 Vbeta primers and 13 Jbeta primers. Measured with immunoSEQ multiplex PCR; TCRdb has only the in-frame clones, and not every one. The data contain around 150,000 clones, about 76% of them singletons. Source material: PBMCs. These receptors all stem from a female donor in good health and CMV-seronegative.

The chain is built from TRBV9 and TRBJ2-3; 9 positions match TRBD1. CDR1 is SGDLS, CDR2 YYNGEE, per germline. The CDR3 runs to 16 residues. V was clipped by 0 bases and J by 6 bases; unmatched bases: 8. The CDR3 bases are TGTGCCAGCAGCGTAGCCTCGAACAGGGGGCGGGATACGCAGTATTTT. This translates into CASSVASNRGRDTQYF.

This chain connects TRBV4-2 to TRBJ2-7; tentatively, D is TRBD2 (7 bases). V shed 4 bases and J shed 3 bases, with 16 bases lying between them. The CDR3 consists of 15 residues. Germline V CDR1 and CDR2: LGHNA, YNFKEQ. This CDR3 reads CASSPGGGSLYEQYF. Written as DNA, the CDR3 is TGTGCCAGCAGCCCGGGCGGGGGCTCACTCTACGAGCAGTACTTC.

The chain employs TRBV5-1 and TRBJ2-5; 12 bases align to TRBD2. V gave up 1 base and J gave up 5 bases; unmatched junction bases: 3. CDR1 and CDR2 from the germline V gene are SGHRS and YFSETQ. The CDR3 is 15 residues long. The CDR3 spells CASSLTSGGPETQYF. CDR3 coding DNA: TGCGCCAGCAGCTTGACTAGCGGGGGGCCCGAGACCCAGTACTTC.

The chain combines TRBV19 with TRBJ2-3; 7 positions match TRBD2. V lost 3 bases to trimming and J lost 11 bases; unmatched junction nucleotides: 14. The CDR3 length is 15 residues. Germline values: CDR1 LNHDA, CDR2 SQIVND (reference sequence). The DNA for the CDR3 is TGTGCCAGTAGTATTCAAGCGGGGCCCGGAAATATGCAGTATTTT. It codes for CASSIQAGPGNMQYF.

This clone has only a few counts. The chain has TRBV11-3 and TRBJ2-3; 13 bases are shared with TRBD2. The junction had 2 bases not matched to a gene; V was cut back by 5 bases and J by 0 bases. Germline V gene sequence: CDR1 SGHNT, CDR2 YENEEA. The CDR3 extends over 16 amino acids. CDR3 in DNA: TGTGCCAGCAGCCAGGGACTAGCGGGAAGCACAGATACGCAGTATTTT. Amino acid sequence: CASSQGLAGSTDTQYF.

As DNA, the CDR3 is TGTGCCAGCAGTGAAGGCGGAAAGGCTGGAAACACCATATATTTT. Amino acids: CASSEGGKAGNTIYF. The V call is TRBV6-1, the J call TRBJ1-3; D not resolved. Germline lookup yields CDR1 MNHNS and CDR2 SASEGT. V lost 1 base and J 2 bases, leaving 9 bases between the germline ends. CDR3 size: 15 residues.

This clone was recorded once. The gene calls are TRBV6-6 and TRBJ1-1; maybe TRBD1 (6 bases). The CDR3 has 13 amino acids. CDR1 MNHNY and CDR2 SVGAGI come from the germline V gene (reference sequence). V gave up 2 bases and J gave up 8 bases, with 12 bases separating them. The CDR3 protein is CASSYLAGGEAFF. The CDR3 DNA follows: TGTGCCAGCAGTTACCTGGCTGGGGGCGAAGCTTTCTTT.

The chain couples TRBV10-1 to TRBJ2-1; 14 positions agree with TRBD2. V gave up 8 bases and J gave up 8 bases; unmatched junction bases: 11. The CDR3 runs to 16 residues. In germline, CDR1 is WNHNN, CDR2 SYGVQD (reference sequence). As DNA, the CDR3 is TGCGCCAGCCTCCCTGTGGGACTAGCGGGAGAGGATGAGCAGTTCTTC. It specifies CASLPVGLAGEDEQFF.

The J gene is TRBJ2-7, the V gene TRBV6-6; 7 nucleotides line up with TRBD1. Trimming took 0 bases from V and 7 from J; bases not matched to a gene: 6. Germline assignment: CDR1 MNHNY and CDR2 SVGAGI (reference sequence). The CDR3 has 14 amino acids. The CDR3, as DNA: TGTGCCAGCAGTTACTCAGAGGGGGCGCAGGAGCAGTACTTC. Translated: CASSYSEGAQEQYF.

J is TRBJ1-5 and V is TRBV27; TRBD1 is a possible D gene (5 bases). Germline-derived CDR1 and CDR2 are MNHEY and SMNVEV (reference sequence). The CDR3 totals 14 residues. Trimming took off 5 bases at V and 1 base at J, with 9 bases between the two ends. CDR3 loop: CASSPRGSNQPQHF. The CDR3 DNA is TGTGCCAGCAGTCCCCGGGGGAGCAATCAGCCCCAGCATTTT.

This chain joins TRBV18 and TRBJ1-2; unclear D gene. The ends were cut back, 2 bases at V and 6 bases at J, with 10 bases in the middle. This CDR3 region has 13 residues. Germline V CDR1 and CDR2: KGHSH, LQKENI. CDR3 coding DNA: TGTGCCAGCTCACCATCGGGAAGCAATGGCTACACCTTC. It specifies CASSPSGSNGYTF.

V is TRBV7-3 and J is TRBJ2-5, with D possibly being TRBD1 (6 bases). The DNA end is a closer match to TRBJ2-7, so the J assignment may be wrong. CDR1 is SGHTA and CDR2 is FQGTGA in the germline V gene. The CDR3 contains 13 residues. This CDR3 reads CASSSISGAEQYF. The CDR3 DNA reads TGTGCCAGCAGCTCCATATCAGGGGCCGAGCAGTACTTC.

The chain couples TRBV9 to TRBJ1-1; D uncertain. The V gene's germline CDR1 is SGDLS and CDR2 YYNGEE. The CDR3 length is 12 residues. With 0 bases removed from V and 7 bases from J, the gap between germline ends came to 7 bases. The CDR3 loop reads CASSVGSGEAFF. The CDR3 bases are TGTGCCAGCAGCGTAGGCTCCGGTGAAGCTTTCTTT.